Given below is one T cell receptor beta chain in context. This specimen belongs to a study of shared clonotypes between healthy human individuals. Trimming pared 2 bases from V and 3 bases from J, leaving 8 bases between. This CDR3 has 13 residues. Germline CDR1 and CDR2: SGHTS and YDEGEE. Using immunoSEQ multiplex PCR, the repertoire was profiled, and TCRdb retains in-frame clones only, with some absent. The sample comprises 400,000 to 500,000 clones, 60% to 85% of which are singletons, and 10% to 15% rests with the top ten. The TCR was taken from a woman in her thirties or forties in good health. Some clones in this sample may be carry-over from other donors' samples. The chain carries TRBV5-8 and TRBJ1-2; D is ambiguous. The material sequenced was PBMCs. DNA for the CDR3: TGTGCCAGCAGCTTTGGGCAGGACTATGGCTACACCTTC. This codes for CASSFGQDYGYTF. Variable domain in full (rest from reference TRBV5-8 and TRBJ1-2): EAGVTQSPTHLIKTRGQQATLRCSPISGHTSVYWYQQALGLGLQFLLWYDEGEERNRGNFPPRFSGRQFPNYSSELNVNALELEDSALYLCASSFGQDYGYTFGSGTRLTVV.